This T cell receptor (beta chain) was captured in a study of blood T cells in healthy people across ages. Study-wide points: Long-lived donors exceeded aged donors in naive CD4+ cells and diversity.

Trimming shortened V by 4 bases and J by 7 bases, and 18 bases separated the two germline ends. The germline V gene encodes CDR1 SGHRS and CDR2 YFSETQ. This CDR3 contains 15 residues. It was with a sample-barcoded 5' primer and a J-beta primer mix that a second PCR of about 6 to 11 cycles was run. TCRdb re-called the 5' RACE reads with MiXCR, one entry per CDR3 protein. The sample contains 850,000 to 950,000 distinct CDR3 sequences, less than 35% of which appear only once. This clonotype has a count of ten or more. The antigen remains undetermined. The V gene is TRBV5-1, the J gene TRBJ2-1, with a tentative D call TRBD2 (6 bases). This clonotype originated in a woman of 80 years or more in good health. The sample was blood. This CDR3 is CASSPTGRLVNEQFF. The CDR3 nucleotides read TGCGCCAGCAGCCCGACTGGGCGACTAGTTAATGAGCAGTTCTTC.